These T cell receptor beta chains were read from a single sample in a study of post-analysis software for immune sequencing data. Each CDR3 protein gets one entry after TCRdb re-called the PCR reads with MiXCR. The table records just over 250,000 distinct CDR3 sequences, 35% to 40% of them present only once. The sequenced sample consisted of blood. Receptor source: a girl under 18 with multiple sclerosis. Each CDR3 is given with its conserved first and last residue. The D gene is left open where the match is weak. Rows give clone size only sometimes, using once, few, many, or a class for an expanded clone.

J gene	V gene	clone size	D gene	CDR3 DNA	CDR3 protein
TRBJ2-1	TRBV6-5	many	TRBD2	TGTGCCAGCAGCAGGGGACTAGCCCTCGGCAATGAGCAGTTCTTC	CASSRGLALGNEQFF
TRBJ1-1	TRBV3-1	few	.	TGTGCCAGCACCCACGGGTTGAACACTGAAGCTTTCTTT	CASTHGLNTEAFF
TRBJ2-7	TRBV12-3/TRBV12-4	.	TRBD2	TGTGCCAGCAGTTCGACGACTAGCGCGACCTCCTACGAGCAGTACTTC	CASSSTTSATSYEQYF
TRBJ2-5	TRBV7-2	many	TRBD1	TGTGCCAGCAGCTTACAGGGGGGGACAGGGCAGTACTTC	CASSLQGGTGQYF
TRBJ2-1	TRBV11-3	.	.	TGTGCCAGCAGCTTAGTGGGCTTAATGGGTGAGCAGTTCTTC	CASSLVGLMGEQFF
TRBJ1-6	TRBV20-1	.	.	TGCAGTGCTAGAGGAGTGGATGGCGGCCGAAGCTCCTATAATTCACCCCTCCACTTT	CSARGVDGGRSSYNSPLHF
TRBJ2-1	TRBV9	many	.	TGTGCCAGCAGCGTGGCGGACTACAATGAGCAGTTCTTC	CASSVADYNEQFF
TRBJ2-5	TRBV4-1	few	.	TGCGCCAGCAGCCAAGGCCTCTTGGAGACCCAGTACTTC	CASSQGLLETQYF
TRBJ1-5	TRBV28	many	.	TGTGCCAGCAGCCCCTGGGTTGGAGGTGGCAATCAGCCCCAGCATTTT	CASSPWVGGGNQPQHF
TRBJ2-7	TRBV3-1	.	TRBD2	TGTGCCAGCAGCCAAGAGAGGACTAGCGGATACAATGAGCAGTACTTC	CASSQERTSGYNEQYF
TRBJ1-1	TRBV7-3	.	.	TGTGCCAGCAGCTTAGCCCAGGGTTGGAATGAGACTGAAGCTTTCTTT	CASSLAQGWNETEAFF
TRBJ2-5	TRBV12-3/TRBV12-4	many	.	TGTGCCTGTGGCCGGGGGTCAGAGACCCAGTACTTC	CACGRGSETQYF
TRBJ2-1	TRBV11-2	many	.	TGTGCCAGCAGCTTAGCGGTCATTCGGGAGCAGTTCTTC	CASSLAVIREQFF
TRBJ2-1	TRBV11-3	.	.	TGTGCCAGCAGCTTAGTCACTGGGGGTACCGATGAGCAGTTCTTC	CASSLVTGGTDEQFF
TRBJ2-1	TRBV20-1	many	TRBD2	TGCAGTCCCCATCTGGCGGGAGGCTACAATGAGCAGTTCTTC	CSPHLAGGYNEQFF
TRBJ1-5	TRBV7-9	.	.	TGTGCCAGCAGCTTAGGGGCGGGGGGCCCACCTTCGCCCCAGCATTTT	CASSLGAGGPPSPQHF
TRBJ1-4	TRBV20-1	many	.	TGCAGTGCTAGAGTAGACAGGACTAATGAAAAACTGTTTTTT	CSARVDRTNEKLFF
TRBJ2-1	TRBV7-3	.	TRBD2	TGTGCCAGCAGCTTAACACTAGCGGGAAGGAATGAGCAGTTCTTC	CASSLTLAGRNEQFF
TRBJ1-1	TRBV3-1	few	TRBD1	TGTGCCAGCAGCCAAGTGGACAGGGGCTCTGAAGCTTTCTTT	CASSQVDRGSEAFF
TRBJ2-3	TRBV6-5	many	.	TGTGCCAGCAGTTACGGACAAATCGCAGATACGCAGTATTTT	CASSYGQIADTQYF
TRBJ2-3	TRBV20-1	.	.	TGCAGTGCCCCAGGACAGCCTGGAGGCACAGATACGCAGTATTTT	CSAPGQPGGTDTQYF
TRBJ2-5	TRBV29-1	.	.	TGCAGCGTTGGGGGAGGCAGGGGTGAGACCCAGTACTTC	CSVGGGRGETQYF
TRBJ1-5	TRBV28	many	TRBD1	TGTGCCAGTGCACAGGGGAATCAGCCCCAGCATTTT	CASAQGNQPQHF
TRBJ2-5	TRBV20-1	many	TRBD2	TGCAGTGCTAGGTGGGGGACTAGCGGGATGGAGACCCAGTACTTC	CSARWGTSGMETQYF
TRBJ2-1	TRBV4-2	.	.	TGTGCCAGCAGCCAAGATACACTAGCTTACAATGAGCAGTTCTTC	CASSQDTLAYNEQFF
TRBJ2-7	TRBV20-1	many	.	TGCAGTGCTAGGCGGCAGTTAGAGCAGTACTTC	CSARRQLEQYF
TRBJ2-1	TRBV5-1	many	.	TGCGCCAGCAGAGAGGCGAGTGGCTACAATGAGCAGTTCTTC	CASREASGYNEQFF
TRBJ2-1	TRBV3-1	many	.	TGTACCAGCAGCCAGCGTTCCCATGAGCAGTTCTTC	CTSSQRSHEQFF
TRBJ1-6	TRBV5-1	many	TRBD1	TGCGCCAGCAGCCTCGGGACAGCTGATTCACCCCTCCACTTT	CASSLGTADSPLHF
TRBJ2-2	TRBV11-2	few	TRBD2	TGTGCCAGCAGCTTATCTGCGGGGGTGACCGGGGAGCTGTTTTTT	CASSLSAGVTGELFF
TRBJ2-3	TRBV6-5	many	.	TGTGCCAGCAGTTACGGTCTAGCAGGGACAGATACGCAGTATTTT	CASSYGLAGTDTQYF
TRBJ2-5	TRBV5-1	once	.	TGCGCCAGCAGCGATCAGGGCCCCCAAGAGACCCAGTACTTC	CASSDQGPQETQYF
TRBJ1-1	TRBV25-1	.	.	TGTGCCAGCGGGGACGGGGTAACGAACACTGAAGCTTTCTTT	CASGDGVTNTEAFF
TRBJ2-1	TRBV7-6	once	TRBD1	TGTGCCAGCAGCTTCAGGACAGGATCGGGCAATGAGCAGTTCTTC	CASSFRTGSGNEQFF
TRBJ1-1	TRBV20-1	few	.	TGCAGTGCCCCGGGCCTAGAGGTCACTGAAGCTTTCTTT	CSAPGLEVTEAFF
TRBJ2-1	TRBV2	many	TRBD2	TGTGCCAGCCGCCGACTAGCGGGAACCTACAATGAGCAGTTCTTC	CASRRLAGTYNEQFF
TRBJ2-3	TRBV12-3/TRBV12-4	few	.	TGTGCCAGCAGTTTTGTTGGGACAGATACGCAGTATTTT	CASSFVGTDTQYF
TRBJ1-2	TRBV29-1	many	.	TGCAGCGTCCATCCTCCCTTATCGGGGACCCACGCGGGCTACACCTTC	CSVHPPLSGTHAGYTF
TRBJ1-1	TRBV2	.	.	TGTGCCAGCGCACGGGACACCGGGATGAACACTGAAGCTTTCTTT	CASARDTGMNTEAFF
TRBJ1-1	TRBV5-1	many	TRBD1	TGCGCCAGCAGCTTTCACTACCAGGGGGCTCCTGAAGCTTTCTTT	CASSFHYQGAPEAFF
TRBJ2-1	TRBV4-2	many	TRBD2	TGTGCCAGCAGCCCCGCTAGCGGGAGAACTCACAATGAGCAGTTCTTC	CASSPASGRTHNEQFF
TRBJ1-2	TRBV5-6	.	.	TGTGCCAGCAGCTTTTACGGGGACTATGGCTACACCTTC	CASSFYGDYGYTF
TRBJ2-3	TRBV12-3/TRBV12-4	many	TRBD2	TGTGCCAGCAGTTTTTCTAGCGGGCTCAGCACAGATACGCAGTATTTT	CASSFSSGLSTDTQYF
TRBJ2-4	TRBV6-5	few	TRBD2	TGTGCTAGCAGTGACCTCCGGCGGGGGGGAAACATTCAGTACTTC	CASSDLRRGGNIQYF
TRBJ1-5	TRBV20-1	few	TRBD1	TGCAGTGCTAGACGGCCGGGGGGACAGGGGAGCAATCAGCCCCAGCATTTT	CSARRPGGQGSNQPQHF
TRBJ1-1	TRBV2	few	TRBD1	TGTGCCAGCAGTGAAGCGGGGGACAGCGGAACTGAAGCTTTCTTT	CASSEAGDSGTEAFF
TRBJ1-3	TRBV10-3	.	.	TGTGCCATCAGCGATCGGGGGCCCTCTGGAAACACCATATATTTT	CAISDRGPSGNTIYF
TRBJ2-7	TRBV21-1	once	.	TGTGCCAGCAGCAAAGGGGACGGAGAATACAATGAGCAGTACTTC	CASSKGDGEYNEQYF
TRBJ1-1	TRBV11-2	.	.	TGTGCCAGCAGCTTAGTAGGGACTGAAGCTTTCTTT	CASSLVGTEAFF
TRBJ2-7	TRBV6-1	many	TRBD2	TGTGCCAGCAGGGGCTGGGAGCGGGGCTCCTACGAGCAGTACTTC	CASRGWERGSYEQYF
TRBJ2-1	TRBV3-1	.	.	TGTGCCAGCAGCCAAGGTCCGCCGGGGCAGGGTGAGAATGAGCAGTTCTTC	CASSQGPPGQGENEQFF
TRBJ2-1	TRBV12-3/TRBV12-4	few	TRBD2	TGTGCCAGCATGGGACTAGCGCAAAATGAGCAGTTCTTC	CASMGLAQNEQFF
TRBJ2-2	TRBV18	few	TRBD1	TGTGCCAGCTCGCTGGACAGGGCGAACGGGGAGCTGTTTTTT	CASSLDRANGELFF
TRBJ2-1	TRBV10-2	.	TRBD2	TGCGCCAGCAGTGACAGGACTAGCGGGAAAGTTATGGATGAGCAGTTCTTC	CASSDRTSGKVMDEQFF
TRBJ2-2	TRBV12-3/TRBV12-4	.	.	TGTGCCAGCAGTGTCTCCGGGGCTAGCGGGGAGCTGTTTTTT	CASSVSGASGELFF
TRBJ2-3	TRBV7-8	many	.	TGTGCCAGCAGCTTAGAAGGCCTGGGGGCCAGAACAGATACGCAGTATTTT	CASSLEGLGARTDTQYF
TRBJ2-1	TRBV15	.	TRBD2	TGTGCCACCAGCGGCCAGCGGGAGGCTTGGAATGAGCAGTTCTTC	CATSGQREAWNEQFF
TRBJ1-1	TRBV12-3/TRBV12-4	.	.	TGTGCCAGCAGTTTAAAAAGGGGAGTCACTGAAGCTTTCTTT	CASSLKRGVTEAFF